These 15 T cell receptor beta chains were all obtained from the same sample, sequenced in a study of blood T cell repertoires in COVID-19. TCRdb's copy holds only in-frame clones and misses some; the assay was immunoSEQ multiplex PCR. The repertoire consists of 200,000 to 250,000 clones, with roughly 84% occurring once and the leading ten covering approximately 4%. The sample was peripheral blood. Every receptor here comes from a woman older than 75 with acute or convalescent COVID-19.

The chain is built from TRBV7-2 and TRBJ2-3; D remains ambiguous. CDR3 length: 15 residues. V gave up 2 bases and J gave up 0 bases, with 9 bases separating them. Germline V CDR1 and CDR2: SGHTA, FQGNSA. In DNA form, the CDR3 reads TGTGCCAGCAGCTTAATTAGCCTCAGCACAGATACGCAGTATTTT. Translation gives CASSLISLSTDTQYF.

The rearrangement joins TRBV7-9 to TRBJ1-2, with 7 nucleotides matching TRBD1. Germline V gives CDR1 SEHNR, CDR2 FQNEAQ (reference sequence). The V gene end was trimmed by 6 bases and the J gene end by 2 bases; junction bases not matched to a gene: 3. The CDR3 covers 13 residues. CDR3 amino acids: CASSQQGNYGYTF. CDR3 DNA sequence: TGTGCCAGCAGTCAACAGGGGAACTATGGCTACACCTTC.

V and J are TRBV20-1 and TRBJ2-2; 8 bases line up with TRBD1. The trim removed 3 bases at V and 5 bases at J, leaving 8 bases unmatched. This CDR3 has 15 residues. Germline V gene sequence: CDR1 DFQATT, CDR2 SNEGSKA (reference sequence). Here the CDR3 reads CSASWQGARTGELFF. CDR3 sequence (DNA): TGCAGTGCTAGTTGGCAGGGGGCGCGTACCGGGGAGCTGTTTTTT.

CDR3 in DNA: TGTGCCAGCTCACCACAATGGCAGGCTGGAAACACCATATATTTT. It is translated as CASSPQWQAGNTIYF. J is TRBJ1-3 and V is TRBV18; D unresolved. Germline V lookup: CDR1 KGHSH, CDR2 LQKENI. There are 15 residues in the CDR3. Trimming took 1 base from V and 2 from J, leaving 9 bases between them. The whole variable domain, remainder taken from reference TRBV18 and TRBJ1-3, is NAGVMQNPRHLVRRRGQEARLRCSPMKGHSHVYWYRQLPEEGLKFMVYLQKENIIDESGMPKERFSAEFPKEGPSILRIQQVVRGDSAAYFCASSPQWQAGNTIYFGEGSWLTVV.

The J gene is TRBJ2-7, the V gene TRBV5-4; the match to TRBD2 covers 14 bases. The CDR3 length is 17 residues. Per the germline V gene, CDR1 is SGHNT and CDR2 is YYREEE (reference sequence). V was clipped by 2 bases and J by 2 bases; unmatched bases: 6. The CDR3 reads CASSLGLAGGVTYEQYF. CDR3 sequence (DNA): TGTGCCAGCAGCTTAGGACTAGCGGGGGGTGTTACCTACGAGCAGTACTTC.

The chain couples TRBV28 to TRBJ1-4, with TRBD1 identical over 7 bases. V shed 8 bases and J 3 bases; nucleotides not matched to a gene: 6. CDR3 length: 14 amino acids. The germline CDR1 and CDR2 sequences are MDHEN and SYDVKM. CDR3 residues: CASGRTGSNEKLFF. CDR3 DNA sequence: TGTGCCAGCGGTCGGACAGGATCTAATGAAAAACTGTTTTTT.

The rearrangement joins TRBV4-3 to TRBJ2-7; D unclear. The CDR3 contains 16 residues. Germline CDR1 LGHNA, CDR2 YSLEER. V was shortened by 1 base and J by 7 bases, with 20 bases between the two germline ends. CDR3 coding DNA: TGCGCCAGCAGCCAAGTTTCACCGATCCTAGAGGAGGAGCAGTACTTC. As protein: CASSQVSPILEEEQYF.

This rearrangement joins TRBV12-5 to TRBJ2-7; 8 bases are a match to TRBD1. The CDR3 runs 14 residues. In germline, CDR1 is LGHNT, CDR2 FRNRAP. The junction had 9 bases not matched to a gene; V was cut back by 6 bases and J by 5 bases. The CDR3 nucleotides read TGTGCTAGTGGCCGAGGACAGGGAGCGAACGAGCAGTACTTC. This codes for CASGRGQGANEQYF.

V gene TRBV2 combines with J gene TRBJ2-2; D not certain. CDR1 is SNHLY, CDR2 FYNNEI, per germline. Between the trimmed V and J ends, which lost 6 bases and 1 base, there was a span of 21 bases. CDR3 size: 18 residues. CDR3 bases: TGTGCCAGCAGGGAGTACCCTTTAAATTACGGGAACACCGGGGAGCTGTTTTTT. The encoded protein is CASREYPLNYGNTGELFF.

This chain joins TRBV6-5 and TRBJ1-3, with 12 nucleotides matching TRBD1. The junction had 3 bases not matched to a gene; V was cut back by 5 bases and J by 7 bases. CDR1 is MNHEY and CDR2 is SVGAGI in the germline V gene. The CDR3 extends over 14 amino acids. This CDR3 reads CASSPGQGANTIYF. Written as DNA, the CDR3 is TGTGCCAGCAGTCCGGGACAGGGGGCGAACACCATATATTTT.

This chain connects TRBV19 to TRBJ1-2; D perhaps matches TRBD1 (5 bases). V shed 5 bases and J shed 10 bases, with 14 bases lying between them. The CDR3 has 12 amino acids. CDR1 and CDR2 (germline): LNHDA, SQIVND (reference sequence). Here the CDR3 DNA reads TGTGCCAGTAGTTCCCTGGGAGGGGTCTACACCTTC. This sequence encodes CASSSLGGVYTF.

The genes are TRBV5-1 and TRBJ1-2, with D possibly being TRBD1 (5 bases). The CDR3 has 12 amino acids. The V gene lost 2 bases and the J gene lost 8 bases, with 10 bases spanning the gap. The germline gives CDR1 SGHRS, CDR2 YFSETQ. CDR3 sequence reads: CASSFQGNGYTF. In DNA form, the CDR3 reads TGCGCCAGCAGCTTCCAGGGCAACGGCTACACCTTC.

This rearrangement joins TRBV18 to TRBJ1-5, with D perhaps TRBD1 (6 bases). This CDR3 has 17 amino acids. CDR1 is KGHSH, CDR2 LQKENI, per germline. V was clipped by 0 bases and J by 2 bases, with 14 bases between them. In DNA, the CDR3 is TGTGCCAGCTCACCACCCGTCGGGGGGCGCGGCAATCAGCCCCAGCATTTT. Its translation is CASSPPVGGRGNQPQHF.

J is TRBJ1-5 and V is TRBV30; 7 bases match TRBD1. With 3 bases clipped from V and 3 bases from J, the junction kept 2 bases outside the gene matches. Germline V gene lookup returns CDR1 GTSNPN and CDR2 SVGIG (reference sequence). This CDR3 has 13 amino acids. CDR3: CAWRQGPNQPQHF. The CDR3 nucleotides are TGTGCCTGGAGACAGGGGCCCAATCAGCCCCAGCATTTT.

The rearrangement joins TRBV7-6 to TRBJ2-1; D remains ambiguous. From germline, CDR1 is SGHVS and CDR2 FNYEAQ. The CDR3 contains 15 residues. V was shortened by 5 bases and J by 0 bases, with 11 bases between the two germline ends. DNA of the CDR3: TGTGCCAGCAGCCATCAAGTTAGCTCCTACAATGAGCAGTTCTTC. Encoded protein: CASSHQVSSYNEQFF.